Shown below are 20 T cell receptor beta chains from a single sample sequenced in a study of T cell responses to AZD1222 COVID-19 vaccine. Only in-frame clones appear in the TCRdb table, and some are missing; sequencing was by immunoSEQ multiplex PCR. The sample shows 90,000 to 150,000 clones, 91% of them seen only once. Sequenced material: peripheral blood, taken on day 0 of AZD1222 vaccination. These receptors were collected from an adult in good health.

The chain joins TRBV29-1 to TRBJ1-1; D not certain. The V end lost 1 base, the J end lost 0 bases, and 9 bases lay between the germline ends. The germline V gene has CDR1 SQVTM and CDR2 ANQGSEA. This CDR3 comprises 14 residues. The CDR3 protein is CSVEVGGMNTEAFF. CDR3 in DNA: TGCAGCGTTGAAGTGGGCGGGATGAACACTGAAGCTTTCTTT.

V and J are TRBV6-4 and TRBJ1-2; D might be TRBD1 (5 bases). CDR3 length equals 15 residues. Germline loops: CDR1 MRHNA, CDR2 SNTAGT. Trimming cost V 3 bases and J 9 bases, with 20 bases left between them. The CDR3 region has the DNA TGTGCCAGCAGTGATTCAGGGACGGACCCTTATCGCTACACCTTC. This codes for CASSDSGTDPYRYTF.

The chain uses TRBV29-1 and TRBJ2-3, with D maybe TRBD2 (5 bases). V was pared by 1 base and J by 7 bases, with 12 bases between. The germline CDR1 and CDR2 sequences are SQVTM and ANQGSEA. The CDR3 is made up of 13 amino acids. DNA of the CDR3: TGCAGCGTTGAAGGGTCCCCCGGGAATACGCAGTATTTT. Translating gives CSVEGSPGNTQYF.

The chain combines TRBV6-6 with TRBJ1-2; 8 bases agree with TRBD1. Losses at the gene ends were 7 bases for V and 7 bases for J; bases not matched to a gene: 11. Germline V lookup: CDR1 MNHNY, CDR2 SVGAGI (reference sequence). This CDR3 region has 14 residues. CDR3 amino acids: CASTSQGAKGGYTF. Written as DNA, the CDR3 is TGTGCCAGCACCTCCCAGGGGGCGAAGGGTGGCTACACCTTC.

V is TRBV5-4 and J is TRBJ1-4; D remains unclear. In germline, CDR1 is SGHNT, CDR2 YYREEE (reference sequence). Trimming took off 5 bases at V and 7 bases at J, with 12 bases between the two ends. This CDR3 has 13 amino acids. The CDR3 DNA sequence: TGTGCCAGCAGTAGCCGGGAAGGTGAAAAACTGTTTTTT. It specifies CASSSREGEKLFF.

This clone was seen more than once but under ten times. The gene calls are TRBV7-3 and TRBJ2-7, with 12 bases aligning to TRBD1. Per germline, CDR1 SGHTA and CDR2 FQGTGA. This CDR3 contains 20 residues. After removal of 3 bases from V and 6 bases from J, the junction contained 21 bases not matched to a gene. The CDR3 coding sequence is TGTGCCAGCAGCTTTCCTCCGGGACAGGGGGCGGGGAGTGAATTCTGCGAGCAGTACTTC. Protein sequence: CASSFPPGQGAGSEFCEQYF. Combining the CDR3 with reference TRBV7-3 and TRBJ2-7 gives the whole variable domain GAGVSQTPSNKVTEKGKYVELRCDPISGHTALYWYRQSLGQGPEFLIYFQGTGAADDSGLPNDRFFAVRPEGSVSTLKIQRTERGDSAVYLCASSFPPGQGAGSEFCEQYFGPGTRLTVT.

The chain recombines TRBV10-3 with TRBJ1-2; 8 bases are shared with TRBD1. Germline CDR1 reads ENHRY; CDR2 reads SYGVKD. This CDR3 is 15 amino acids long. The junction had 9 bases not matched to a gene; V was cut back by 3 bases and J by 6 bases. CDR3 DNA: TGTGCCATCAGTGAACCCACCGGACAGGGTGATGGCTACACCTTC. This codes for CAISEPTGQGDGYTF.

The CDR3 is CASSRLVYNEQFF. The CDR3 DNA reads TGTGCCAGTAGTCGGTTGGTCTACAATGAGCAGTTCTTC. The chain carries TRBV19 and TRBJ2-1; D is undetermined. The length of the CDR3 is 13 residues. V gave up 5 bases and J gave up 3 bases, with 8 bases separating them. Germline V gene data show CDR1 as LNHDA and CDR2 as SQIVND (reference sequence).

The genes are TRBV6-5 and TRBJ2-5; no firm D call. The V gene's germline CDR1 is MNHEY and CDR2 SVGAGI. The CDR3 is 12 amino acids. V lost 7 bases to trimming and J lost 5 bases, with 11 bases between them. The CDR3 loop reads CASIGIGETQYF. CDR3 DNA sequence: TGTGCCAGCATTGGGATTGGGGAGACCCAGTACTTC.

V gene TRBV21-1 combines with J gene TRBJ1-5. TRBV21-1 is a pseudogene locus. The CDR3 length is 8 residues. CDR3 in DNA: TGTGCCAGCACCCCAAGGCATTTT. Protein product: CASTPRHF.

The CDR3 loop reads CASSVEVTGELFF. CDR3 bases: TGTGCCAGCAGCGTAGAGGTCACCGGGGAGCTGTTTTTT. This rearrangement joins TRBV9 to TRBJ2-2; D gene unclear. Germline assignment: CDR1 SGDLS and CDR2 YYNGEE. CDR3 length equals 13 residues. V was clipped by 0 bases and J by 4 bases, with 4 bases between them.

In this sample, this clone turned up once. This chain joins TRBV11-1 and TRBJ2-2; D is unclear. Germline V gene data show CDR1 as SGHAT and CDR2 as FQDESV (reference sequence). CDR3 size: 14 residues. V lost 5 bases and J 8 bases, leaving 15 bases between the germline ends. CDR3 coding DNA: TGTGCCAGCAGCCCACGGACCCTCCCGGGGGAGCTGTTTTTT. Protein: CASSPRTLPGELFF.

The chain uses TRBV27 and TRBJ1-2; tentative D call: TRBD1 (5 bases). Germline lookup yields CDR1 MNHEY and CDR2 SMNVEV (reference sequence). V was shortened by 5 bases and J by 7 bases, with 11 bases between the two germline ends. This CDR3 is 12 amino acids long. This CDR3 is CASSPGTRGYTF. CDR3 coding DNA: TGTGCCAGCAGTCCCGGGACCCGTGGCTACACCTTC.

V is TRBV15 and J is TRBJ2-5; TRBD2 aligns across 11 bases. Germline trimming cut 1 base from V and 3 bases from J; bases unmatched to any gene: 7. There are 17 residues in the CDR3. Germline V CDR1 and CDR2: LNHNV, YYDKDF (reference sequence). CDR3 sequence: CATSRGLAGGLKETQYF. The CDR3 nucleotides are TGTGCCACCAGCAGAGGTTTAGCGGGAGGGCTCAAAGAGACCCAGTACTTC.

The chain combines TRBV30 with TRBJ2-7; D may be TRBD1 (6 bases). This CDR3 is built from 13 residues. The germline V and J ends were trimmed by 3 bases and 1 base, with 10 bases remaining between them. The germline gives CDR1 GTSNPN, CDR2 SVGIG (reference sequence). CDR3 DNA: TGTGCCTGGAGCACAGGGATGTCCTACGAGCAGTACTTC. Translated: CAWSTGMSYEQYF.

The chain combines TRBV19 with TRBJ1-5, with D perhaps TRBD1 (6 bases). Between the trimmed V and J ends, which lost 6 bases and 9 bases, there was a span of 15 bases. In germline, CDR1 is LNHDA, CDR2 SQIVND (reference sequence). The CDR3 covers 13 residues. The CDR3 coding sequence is TGTGCCAGTAGATCTAGGGGGACCGGGCCCCAGCATTTT. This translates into CASRSRGTGPQHF.

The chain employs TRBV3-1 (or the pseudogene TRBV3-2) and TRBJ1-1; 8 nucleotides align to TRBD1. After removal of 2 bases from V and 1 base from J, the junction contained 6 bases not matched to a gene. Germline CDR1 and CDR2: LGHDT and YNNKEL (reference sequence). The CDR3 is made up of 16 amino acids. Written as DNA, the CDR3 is TGTGCCAGCAGCCAAAGACAGGGGATGGGGAACACTGAAGCTTTCTTT. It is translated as CASSQRQGMGNTEAFF.

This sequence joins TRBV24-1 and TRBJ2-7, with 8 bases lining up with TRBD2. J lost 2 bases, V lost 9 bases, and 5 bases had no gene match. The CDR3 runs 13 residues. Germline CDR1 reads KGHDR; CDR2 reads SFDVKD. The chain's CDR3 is CATSGSGTYEQYF. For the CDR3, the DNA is TGTGCCACCTCGGGTAGCGGGACCTACGAGCAGTACTTC.

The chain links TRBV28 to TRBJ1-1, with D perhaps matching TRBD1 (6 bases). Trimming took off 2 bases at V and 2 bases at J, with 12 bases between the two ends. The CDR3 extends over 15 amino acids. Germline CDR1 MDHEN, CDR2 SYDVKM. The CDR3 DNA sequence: TGTGCCAGCAGTTTAGGGGGGGGGCCTAACACTGAAGCTTTCTTT. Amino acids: CASSLGGGPNTEAFF.

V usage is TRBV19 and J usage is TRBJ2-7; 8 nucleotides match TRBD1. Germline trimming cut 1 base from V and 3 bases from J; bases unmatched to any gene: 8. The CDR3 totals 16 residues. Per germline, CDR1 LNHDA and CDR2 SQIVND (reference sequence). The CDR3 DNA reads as TGTGCCAGTAGTATAGGTTCCCCCGGGACAGGCTACGAGCAGTACTTC. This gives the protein CASSIGSPGTGYEQYF.